The T cell receptor beta chain described here comes from a study of early T cells in non-severe SARS-CoV-2 infection. With 8 bases removed from V and 2 bases from J, the gap between germline ends came to 12 bases. The CDR3 covers 13 residues. The germline V gene encodes CDR1 MNHNS and CDR2 SASEGT. TCRdb independently ran MiXCR on the 5' RACE reads; one entry per CDR3 protein. In the table there are about 53,000 distinct CDR3 sequences, 9% to 15% of which are singletons. Sample: whole blood, taken at baseline. The clonotype originates from an adult who was a healthcare worker with PCR-confirmed SARS-CoV-2 infection or an uninfected control (not recorded which). This chain joins TRBV6-1 and TRBJ1-1; D not resolved. CDR3 sequence: CASPRTFNTEAFF. For the CDR3, the DNA is TGTGCCAGCCCCAGGACGTTTAACACTGAAGCTTTCTTT.